The rows below give T cell receptor beta chains drawn from one sample of a study of T cells in Graves' hyperthyroidism and ophthalmopathy. TCRdb reanalysed the multiplex PCR reads using MiXCR and keeps one entry per CDR3 protein. Here the sample spans over 120,000 distinct CDR3 sequences, around 20% being singletons. Sequencing was done on a sample of blood. The receptor source for this set is a woman in her fifties or sixties with Graves' hyperthyroidism that later progressed to Graves' ophthalmopathy. Each CDR3 is given with its conserved first and last residue. The order of the fields is clone size, D gene, J gene, V gene, CDR3 protein, CDR3 DNA. The D gene is left open where the match is weak. Rows may omit the clone size; those that give it use once, few, many or a size class.

many . TRBJ1-1 TRBV18 CASSPPEVGTGAFF TGTGCCAGCTCACCACCGGAGGTGGGCACGGGAGCTTTCTTT
. . TRBJ1-5 TRBV6-2/TRBV6-3 CASSYSNSLVRSNQPQHF TGTGCCAGCAGTTACTCGAATAGTCTGGTCCGCAGCAATCAGCCCCAGCATTTT
many . TRBJ2-7 TRBV5-1 CASSLGAAAISYEQYF TGCGCCAGCAGCTTGGGGGCGGCGGCGATTTCCTACGAGCAGTACTTC
. TRBD1 TRBJ1-6 TRBV20-1 CSARDSRQGSGSPLHF TGCAGTGCTAGAGATAGTAGACAGGGGAGCGGTTCACCCCTCCACTTT
few . TRBJ2-5 TRBV11-2 CASGIAGPPSYF TGTGCCAGCGGAATAGCCGGGCCTCCGTCGTACTTC
. . TRBJ2-1 TRBV2 CASSVAEIYNEQFF TGTGCGAGCAGTGTGGCTGAAATCTACAATGAGCAGTTCTTC
many . TRBJ1-5 TRBV20-1 CSAQGTLYSNQPQHF TGCAGTGCCCAGGGGACTTTATATAGCAATCAGCCCCAGCATTTT
many TRBD2 TRBJ2-1 TRBV14 CASSPGLGREQFF TGTGCCAGCAGCCCCGGACTAGGGAGGGAGCAGTTCTTC
. . TRBJ1-1 TRBV9 CASSVGDRTEAFF TGTGCCAGCAGCGTAGGGGACCGCACTGAAGCTTTCTTT
. TRBD1 TRBJ2-6 TRBV27 CASPPDRVLDGANVLTF TGTGCCAGCCCCCCCGACAGGGTTTTAGATGGGGCCAACGTCCTGACTTTC
. TRBD1 TRBJ2-1 TRBV30 CAFETGMPTPSSYEQFF TGTGCCTTCGAGACAGGGATGCCGACTCCCAGCTCCTACGAGCAGTTCTTC
many . TRBJ2-3 TRBV11-2 CASSLEDLALSNTDTQYF TGTGCCAGCAGCTTAGAGGATCTAGCCCTTAGCAACACAGATACGCAGTATTTT
many TRBD1 TRBJ2-1 TRBV3-1 CASSRGTGVYNEQFF TGTGCCAGCAGCCGAGGGACAGGGGTCTACAATGAGCAGTTCTTC
few . TRBJ1-2 TRBV5-1 CASSLEGGYGYTF TGCGCCAGCAGCTTGGAGGGGGGGTATGGCTACACCTTC
many . TRBJ1-1 TRBV27 CASSFQGMNTEAFF TGTGCCAGCAGTTTCCAGGGCATGAACACTGAAGCTTTCTTT
. . TRBJ2-3 TRBV5-1 CASSPRASGGPDTQYF TGCGCCAGCAGCCCACGGGCTTCCGGCGGCCCAGATACGCAGTATTTT
many TRBD1 TRBJ1-6 TRBV6-1 CASSMTGIGSPLHF TGTGCCAGCAGTATGACAGGGATTGGTTCACCCCTCCACTTT
once TRBD1 TRBJ2-7 TRBV5-1 CASSLVDRGVTEQYF TGCGCCAGCAGCTTGGTCGACAGGGGGGTAACGGAGCAGTACTTC
. . TRBJ2-3 TRBV19 CASSIFGDPSTDTQYF TGTGCCAGTAGTATCTTTGGAGACCCTAGCACAGATACGCAGTATTTT
many TRBD2 TRBJ2-5 TRBV7-3 CASSLSGGGQETQYF TGTGCCAGCAGCTTATCGGGCGGGGGCCAAGAGACCCAGTACTTC
many TRBD2 TRBJ2-1 TRBV29-1 CSVAVAGGLNEQFF TGCAGCGTTGCTGTTGCGGGAGGGCTCAATGAGCAGTTCTTC
once TRBD2 TRBJ2-7 TRBV3-1 CASSQDIAGLKQYF TGTGCCAGCAGCCAAGATATAGCGGGATTGAAGCAGTACTTC
few . TRBJ1-1 TRBV6-2/TRBV6-3 CASSRRGEGAFF TGTGCCAGCAGTCGTCGGGGGGAAGGAGCTTTCTTT
. TRBD1 TRBJ1-6 TRBV14 CASSQTKGARGSPLHF TGTGCCAGCAGCCAAACGAAGGGGGCACGGGGATCACCCCTCCACTTT
. . TRBJ1-1 TRBV28 CASSPRGENTEAFF TGTGCCAGCAGCCCACGAGGTGAGAACACTGAAGCTTTCTTT
few . TRBJ2-7 TRBV4-1 CASSQWAVVSYEQYF TGCGCCAGCAGCCAATGGGCAGTAGTCTCCTACGAGCAGTACTTC
few TRBD1 TRBJ2-2 TRBV5-1 CASSFIPQGASTGELFF TGCGCCAGCAGCTTTATCCCCCAGGGGGCGAGTACCGGGGAGCTGTTTTTT
. . TRBJ1-6 TRBV18 CASSPGAESPLHF TGTGCCAGCTCACCGGGCGCAGAGTCACCCCTCCACTTT
. TRBD2 TRBJ2-1 TRBV20-1 CSAREPPGAGEYNEQFF TGCAGTGCTAGAGAACCTCCAGGAGCGGGAGAGTACAATGAGCAGTTCTTC
many TRBD2 TRBJ2-2 TRBV20-1 CSARDGLWGGTGELFF TGCAGTGCTAGAGATGGGCTCTGGGGGGGCACCGGGGAGCTGTTTTTT
. . TRBJ1-2 TRBV6-2/TRBV6-3 CASRWNSLWGYTF TGTGCCTCCCGGTGGAACTCCCTGTGGGGCTACACCTTC
many TRBD2 TRBJ2-5 TRBV3-1 CASSQEWLAGTRQGETQYF TGTGCCAGCAGCCAAGAATGGCTAGCGGGAACCCGGCAGGGTGAGACCCAGTACTTC
few . TRBJ1-2 TRBV28 CASRQTQNYGYTF TGTGCCAGCAGACAAACACAGAACTATGGCTACACCTTC
. . TRBJ1-4 TRBV30 CAWSVQWEKLFF TGTGCCTGGAGTGTACAGTGGGAAAAACTGTTTTTT
many TRBD2 TRBJ2-5 TRBV20-1 CSAILGLAKTQYF TGCAGTGCCATCTTGGGACTAGCGAAGACCCAGTACTTC
few . TRBJ1-1 TRBV10-3 CAISESRLTTEAFF TGTGCCATCAGTGAGTCGAGGTTGACCACTGAAGCTTTCTTT
. TRBD1 TRBJ1-1 TRBV5-1 CASTPKGANADTKAFF TGCGCCAGCACCCCCAAGGGGGCGAATGCGGACACTAAAGCTTTCTTT
few . TRBJ1-2 TRBV2 CASNGNNYGYTF TGTGCCAGCAATGGTAATAACTATGGCTACACCTTC
. TRBD2 TRBJ2-2 TRBV19 CASIQTGLAGEGTGELFF TGTGCCAGTATCCAGACGGGACTAGCGGGAGAGGGCACCGGGGAGCTGTTTTTT
many TRBD2 TRBJ2-1 TRBV7-9 CASSLSGWGLDSEQFF TGTGCCAGCAGCTTATCCGGTTGGGGACTAGATTCTGAGCAGTTCTTC
many TRBD2 TRBJ2-5 TRBV7-9 CASTGRSRQETQYF TGTGCCAGCACCGGGAGGAGCCGCCAAGAGACCCAGTACTTC
. . TRBJ1-5 TRBV11-2 CASSLSPSQPQHF TGTGCCAGCAGCTTGAGCCCGAGCCAGCCCCAGCATTTT
few . TRBJ2-7 TRBV20-1 CSARDNLGRREQYF TGCAGTGCTAGAGATAACCTAGGGCGGCGGGAGCAGTACTTC
. . TRBJ2-3 TRBV7-9 CASSSWGATDTQYF TGTGCCAGCAGCTCATGGGGGGCCACAGATACGCAGTATTTT
. . TRBJ2-1 TRBV12-3/TRBV12-4 CASSLVYLSSYNEQFF TGTGCCAGCAGTTTAGTCTACCTCAGCTCCTACAATGAGCAGTTCTTC
many . TRBJ2-6 TRBV12-3/TRBV12-4 CASSPGTVSGANVLTF TGTGCCAGCAGTCCGGGGACCGTCTCTGGGGCCAACGTCCTGACTTTC
many . TRBJ2-2 TRBV28 CASSPPGNGELFF TGTGCCAGCAGTCCACCCGGTAACGGGGAGCTGTTTTTT
. . TRBJ1-2 TRBV28 CASSLFAGYTF TGTGCCAGCAGTTTATTTGCTGGCTACACCTTC
many TRBD2 TRBJ2-1 TRBV5-1 CASSLGLAGGPSSNEQFF TGCGCCAGCAGCTTGGGACTAGCGGGAGGGCCTTCCTCCAATGAGCAGTTCTTC
. . TRBJ1-5 TRBV2 CASSGKEDSNQPQHF TGTGCCAGCAGTGGAAAAGAAGATAGCAATCAGCCCCAGCATTTT
many . TRBJ2-1 TRBV28 CASSPTGSSYNEQFF TGTGCCAGCAGTCCTACAGGCAGCTCCTACAATGAGCAGTTCTTC
few TRBD1 TRBJ1-4 TRBV7-8 CATGRQGAAGNEKLFF TGTGCCACCGGGCGACAGGGGGCCGCTGGTAATGAAAAACTGTTTTTT
. . TRBJ2-5 TRBV7-8 CASSLDGGTETQYF TGTGCCAGCAGCTTAGATGGGGGTACAGAGACCCAGTACTTC
. . TRBJ1-1 TRBV3-1 CASSQSGTGLNTEAFF TGTGCCAGCAGCCAGTCAGGGACCGGGCTGAACACTGAAGCTTTCTTT